The present entry profiles one TCR beta chain with its context. Trimming shortened V by 4 bases and J by 2 bases, and 13 bases separated the two germline ends. The CDR3 is 15 amino acids. From germline, CDR1 is SGHNT and CDR2 YYREEE (reference sequence). While infection was still active, Seattle patients were enrolled and then followed longitudinally. Authors' methods: Estimates of nucleated cell counts were drawn from the amplification of reference gene primers. This table comes from immunoSEQ multiplex PCR, and its TCRdb copy is limited to in-frame clones, with some not included. Clone size and V and J calls were adopted from that table, with D and trimming inferred from the DNA. The sample contains approximately 210,000 clones, around four fifths of which appear only once. The data originate from a study of blood T cell repertoires in COVID-19. Study background: Sites in the United States, Italy and Spain provided acute and convalescent COVID-19 samples.

Sequenced sample: peripheral blood. This chain uses TRBV5-4 with TRBJ1-5, with a weak D call TRBD1 (5 bases). This clonotype was obtained from an elderly woman with COVID-19, enrolled during active disease. The CDR3 reads CASSMAGGGNQPQHF. In DNA, the CDR3 is TGTGCCAGCAGCATGGCGGGGGGAGGCAATCAGCCCCAGCATTTT.